This T cell receptor (beta chain) appears in the sequencing data of a study of shared clonotypes between healthy human individuals. General study points: Sorted-subset samples were not fully sequenced, rarefaction indicated.

The V and J ends lost 1 base and 2 bases respectively, with 6 bases between them. This CDR3 region has 13 residues. Germline CDR1 SGHRS, CDR2 YFSETQ. The repertoire was sequenced with immunoSEQ multiplex PCR; TCRdb's copy has only in-frame clones and lacks some. In the table there are about 2.4 million clones, more than 80% of which are singletons. Points on this clone: Its antigen is undetermined.

Those who donated, Caucasian adults without exception, all lived in Nashville, Tennessee. The sequence came from a man between 18 and 35 years old in good health. This chain connects TRBV5-1 to TRBJ1-1; D call uncertain. The sample taken for sequencing was naive CD4+ T cells sorted from blood. Regarding subset: CD45RA+ positively selected. CDR3: CASSLFTNTEAFF. The CDR3 DNA reads TGCGCCAGCAGCTTGTTCACAAACACTGAAGCTTTCTTT.